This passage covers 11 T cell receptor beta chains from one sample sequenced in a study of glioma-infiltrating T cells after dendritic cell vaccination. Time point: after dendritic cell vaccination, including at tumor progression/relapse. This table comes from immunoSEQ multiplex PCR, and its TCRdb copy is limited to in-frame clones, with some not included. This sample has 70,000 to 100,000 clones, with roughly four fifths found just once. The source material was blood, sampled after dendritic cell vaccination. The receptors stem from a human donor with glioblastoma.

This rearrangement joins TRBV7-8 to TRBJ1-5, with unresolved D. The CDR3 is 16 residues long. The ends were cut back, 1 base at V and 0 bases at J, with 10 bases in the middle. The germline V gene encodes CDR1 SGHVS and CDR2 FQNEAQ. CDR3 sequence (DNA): TGTGCCAGCAGCTTAGTTGCGGGAGCTAGCAATCAGCCCCAGCATTTT. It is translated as CASSLVAGASNQPQHF.

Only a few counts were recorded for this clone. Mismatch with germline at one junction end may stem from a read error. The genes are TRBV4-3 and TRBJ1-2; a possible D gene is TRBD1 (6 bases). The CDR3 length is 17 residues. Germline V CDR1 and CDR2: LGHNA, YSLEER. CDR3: CASRQDISGVSSYGYTF. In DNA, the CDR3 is TGCGCCAGCAGACAAGACATATCAGGGGTATCGAGCTATGGCTACACCTTC.

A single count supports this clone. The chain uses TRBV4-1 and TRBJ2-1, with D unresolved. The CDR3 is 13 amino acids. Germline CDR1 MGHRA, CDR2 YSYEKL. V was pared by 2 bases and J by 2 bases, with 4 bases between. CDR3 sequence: CASSQPTYNEQFF. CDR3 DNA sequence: TGCGCCAGCAGCCAACCCACCTACAATGAGCAGTTCTTC.

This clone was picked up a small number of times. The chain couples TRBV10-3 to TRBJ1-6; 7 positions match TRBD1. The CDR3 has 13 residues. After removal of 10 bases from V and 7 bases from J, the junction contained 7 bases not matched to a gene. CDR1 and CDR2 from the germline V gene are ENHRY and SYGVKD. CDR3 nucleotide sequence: TGTGCCACCCTCAGGGGGGACAATTCACCCCTCCACTTT. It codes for CATLRGDNSPLHF.

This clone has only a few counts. This chain's CDR3 is CAISALPGQRNYGYTF. The CDR3 bases are TGTGCCATCAGTGCTTTACCGGGACAGCGTAACTATGGCTACACCTTC. This chain connects TRBV10-3 to TRBJ1-2; 7 nucleotides agree with TRBD1. The CDR3 consists of 16 residues. V lost 4 bases, J lost 1 base, and 9 bases stayed unmatched. Germline V CDR1 and CDR2: ENHRY, SYGVKD.

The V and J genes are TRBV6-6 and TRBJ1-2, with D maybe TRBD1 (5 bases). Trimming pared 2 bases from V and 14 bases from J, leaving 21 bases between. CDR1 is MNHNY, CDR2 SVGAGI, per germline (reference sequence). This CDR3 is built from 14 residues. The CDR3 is CASSYGGAGVVVTF. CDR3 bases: TGTGCCAGCAGTTACGGAGGGGCAGGTGTGGTCGTTACCTTC.

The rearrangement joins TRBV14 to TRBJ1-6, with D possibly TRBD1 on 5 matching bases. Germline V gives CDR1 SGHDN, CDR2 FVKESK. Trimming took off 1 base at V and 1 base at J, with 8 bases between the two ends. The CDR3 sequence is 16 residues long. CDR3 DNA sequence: TGTGCCAGCAGCCAAGTTGGGGCATCCTATAATTCACCCCTCCACTTT. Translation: CASSQVGASYNSPLHF.

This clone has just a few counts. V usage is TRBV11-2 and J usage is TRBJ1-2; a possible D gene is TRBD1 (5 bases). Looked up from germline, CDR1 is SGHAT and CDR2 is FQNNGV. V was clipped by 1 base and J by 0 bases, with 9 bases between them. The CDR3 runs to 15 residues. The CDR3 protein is CASSLVRDSNYGYTF. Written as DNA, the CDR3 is TGTGCCAGCAGCTTAGTGAGGGACTCTAACTATGGCTACACCTTC.

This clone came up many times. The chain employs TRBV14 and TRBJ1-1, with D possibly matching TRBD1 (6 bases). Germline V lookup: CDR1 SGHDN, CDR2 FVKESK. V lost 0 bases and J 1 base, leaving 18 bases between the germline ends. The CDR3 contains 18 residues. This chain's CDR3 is CASSQDLVRTAQNTEAFF. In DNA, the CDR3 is TGTGCCAGCAGCCAAGATCTAGTCCGGACAGCGCAGAACACTGAAGCTTTCTTT.

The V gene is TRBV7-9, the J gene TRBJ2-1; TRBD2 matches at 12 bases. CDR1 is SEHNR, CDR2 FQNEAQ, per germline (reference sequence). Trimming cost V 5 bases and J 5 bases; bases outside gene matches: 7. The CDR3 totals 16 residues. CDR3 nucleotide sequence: TGTGCCAGCAGCCCCAGACTAGCGGGGGACCACAATGAGCAGTTCTTC. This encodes CASSPRLAGDHNEQFF.

The CDR3 loop reads CASSQGQQGREYEQYF. The CDR3 nucleotides read TGTGCCAGCAGCCAAGGCCAGCAGGGCAGGGAATACGAGCAGTACTTC. J is TRBJ2-7 and V is TRBV14; D may be TRBD1 (5 bases). The V end was cut by 1 base, the J end by 4 bases, with 17 bases between. This CDR3 is 16 amino acids long. Germline values: CDR1 SGHDN, CDR2 FVKESK.